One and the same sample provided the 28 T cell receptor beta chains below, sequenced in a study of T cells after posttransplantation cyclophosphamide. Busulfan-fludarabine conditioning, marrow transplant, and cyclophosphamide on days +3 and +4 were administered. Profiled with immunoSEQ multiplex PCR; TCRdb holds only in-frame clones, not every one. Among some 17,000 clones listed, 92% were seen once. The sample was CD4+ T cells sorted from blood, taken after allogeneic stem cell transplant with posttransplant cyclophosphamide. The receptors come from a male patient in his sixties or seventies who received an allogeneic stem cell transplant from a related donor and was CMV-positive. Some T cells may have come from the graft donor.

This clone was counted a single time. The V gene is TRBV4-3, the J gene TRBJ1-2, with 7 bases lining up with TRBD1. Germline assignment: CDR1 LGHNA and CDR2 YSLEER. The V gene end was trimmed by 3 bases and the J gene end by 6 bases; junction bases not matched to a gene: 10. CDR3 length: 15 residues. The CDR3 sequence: CASSHTGQALDGYTF. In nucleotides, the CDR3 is TGCGCCAGCAGCCATACCGGACAGGCGTTGGATGGCTACACCTTC.

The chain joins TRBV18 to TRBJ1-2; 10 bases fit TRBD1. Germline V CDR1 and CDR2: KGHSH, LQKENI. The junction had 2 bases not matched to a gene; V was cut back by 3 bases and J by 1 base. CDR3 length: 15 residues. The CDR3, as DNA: TGTGCCAGCTCACCGGGACAGGGGCTTAACTATGGCTACACCTTC. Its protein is CASSPGQGLNYGYTF.

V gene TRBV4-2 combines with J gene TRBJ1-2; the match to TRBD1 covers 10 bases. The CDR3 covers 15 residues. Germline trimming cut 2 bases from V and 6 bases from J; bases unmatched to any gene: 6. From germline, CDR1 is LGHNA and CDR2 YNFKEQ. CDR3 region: CASSQPDRGQNGYTF. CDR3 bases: TGTGCCAGCAGCCAACCCGACAGGGGGCAAAATGGCTACACCTTC.

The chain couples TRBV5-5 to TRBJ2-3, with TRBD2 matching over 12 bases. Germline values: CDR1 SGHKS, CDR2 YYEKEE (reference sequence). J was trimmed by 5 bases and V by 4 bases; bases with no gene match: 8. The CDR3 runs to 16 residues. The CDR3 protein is CASSHAPGLAGDTQYF. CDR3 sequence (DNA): TGTGCCAGCAGCCACGCTCCGGGACTAGCGGGAGATACGCAGTATTTT. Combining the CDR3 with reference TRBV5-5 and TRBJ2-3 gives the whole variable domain DAGVTQSPTHLIKTRGQQVTLRCSPISGHKSVSWYQQVLGQGPQFIFQYYEKEERGRGNFPDRFSARQFPNYSSELNVNALLLGDSALYLCASSHAPGLAGDTQYFGPGTRLTVL.

The CDR3 sequence is CASSEQGNYGYTF. CDR3 bases: TGTGCCAGCAGCGAACAGGGGAACTATGGCTACACCTTC. The gene calls are TRBV2 and TRBJ1-2; 7 bases are shared with TRBD1. This CDR3 has 13 amino acids. The J segment lost 2 bases and the V segment lost 6 bases, leaving 3 bases of the junction unmatched. Germline values: CDR1 SNHLY, CDR2 FYNNEI.

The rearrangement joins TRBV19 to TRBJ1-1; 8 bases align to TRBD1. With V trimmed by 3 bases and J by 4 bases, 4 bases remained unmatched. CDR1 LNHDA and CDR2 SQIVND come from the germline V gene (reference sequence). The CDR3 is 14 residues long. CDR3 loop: CASSIQGAVTEAFF. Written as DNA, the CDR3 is TGTGCCAGTAGTATCCAGGGGGCGGTCACTGAAGCTTTCTTT.

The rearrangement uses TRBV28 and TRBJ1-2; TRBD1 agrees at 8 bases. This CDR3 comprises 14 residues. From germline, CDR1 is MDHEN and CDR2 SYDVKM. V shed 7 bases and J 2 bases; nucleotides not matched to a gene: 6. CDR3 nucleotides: TGTGCCAGCATTGGGACAGGCTCAAACTATGGCTACACCTTC. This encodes CASIGTGSNYGYTF.

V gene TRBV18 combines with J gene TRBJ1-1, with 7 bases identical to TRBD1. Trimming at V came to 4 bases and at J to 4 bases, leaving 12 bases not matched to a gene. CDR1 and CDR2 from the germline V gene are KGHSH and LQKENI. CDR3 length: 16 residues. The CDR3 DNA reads TGTGCCAGCTCACATCGACAGGGTGGTAGGAGCACTGAAGCTTTCTTT. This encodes CASSHRQGGRSTEAFF.

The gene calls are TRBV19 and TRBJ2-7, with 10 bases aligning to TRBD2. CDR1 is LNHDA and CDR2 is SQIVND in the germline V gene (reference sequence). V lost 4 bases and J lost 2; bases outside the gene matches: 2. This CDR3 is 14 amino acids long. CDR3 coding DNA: TGTGCCAGTAGTAAACTAGCGGGGACCTACGAGCAGTACTTC. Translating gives CASSKLAGTYEQYF.

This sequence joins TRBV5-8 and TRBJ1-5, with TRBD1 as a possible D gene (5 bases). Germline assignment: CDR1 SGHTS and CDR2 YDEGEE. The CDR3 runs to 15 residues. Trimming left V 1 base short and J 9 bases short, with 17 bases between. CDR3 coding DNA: TGTGCCAGCAGCTTGCAGGGTAGCCCCCCCTGGCCCCAGCATTTT. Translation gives CASSLQGSPPWPQHF.

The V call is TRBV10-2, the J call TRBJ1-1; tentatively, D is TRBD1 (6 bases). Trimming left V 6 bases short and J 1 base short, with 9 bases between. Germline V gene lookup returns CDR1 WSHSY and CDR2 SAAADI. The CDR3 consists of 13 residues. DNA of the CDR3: TGCGCCAGCAGAAACAGGGAGAACACTGAAGCTTTCTTT. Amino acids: CASRNRENTEAFF.

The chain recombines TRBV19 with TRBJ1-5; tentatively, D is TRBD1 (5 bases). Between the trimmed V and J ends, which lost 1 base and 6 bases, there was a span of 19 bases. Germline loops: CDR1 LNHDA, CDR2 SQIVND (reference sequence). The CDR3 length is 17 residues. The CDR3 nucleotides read TGTGCCAGTAGTATAGTTCAGTGGGAGGGGCAGGGTCAGCCCCAGCATTTT. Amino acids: CASSIVQWEGQGQPQHF. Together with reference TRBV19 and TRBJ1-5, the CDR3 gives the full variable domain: DGGITQSPKYLFRKEGQNVTLSCEQNLNHDAMYWYRQDPGQGLRLIYYSQIVNDFQKGDIAEGYSVSREKKESFPLTVTSAQKNPTAFYLCASSIVQWEGQGQPQHFGDGTRLSIL.

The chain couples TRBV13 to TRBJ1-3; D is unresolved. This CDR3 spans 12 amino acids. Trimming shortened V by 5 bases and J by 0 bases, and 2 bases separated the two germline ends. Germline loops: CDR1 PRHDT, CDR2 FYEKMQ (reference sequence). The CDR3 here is CASSLSGNTIYF. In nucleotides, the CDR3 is TGTGCCAGCAGCCTCTCTGGAAACACCATATATTTT.

In DNA form, the CDR3 reads TGTGCCAGCAGCTTGTTCTTGGGTTCAGGGAGGGCCGGGGAGCTGTTTTTT. Amino acids: CASSLFLGSGRAGELFF. J is TRBJ2-2 and V is TRBV5-5, with 7 bases lining up with TRBD2. The trim removed 1 base at V and 6 bases at J, leaving 12 bases unmatched. This CDR3 is 17 amino acids long. Germline V gene data show CDR1 as SGHKS and CDR2 as YYEKEE (reference sequence).

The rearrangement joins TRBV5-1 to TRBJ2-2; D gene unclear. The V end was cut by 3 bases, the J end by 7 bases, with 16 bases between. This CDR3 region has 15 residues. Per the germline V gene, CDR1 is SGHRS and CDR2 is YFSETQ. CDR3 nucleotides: TGCGCCAGCAGCTCGCCCGGTGGAGCCGACGGGGAGCTGTTTTTT. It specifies CASSSPGGADGELFF.

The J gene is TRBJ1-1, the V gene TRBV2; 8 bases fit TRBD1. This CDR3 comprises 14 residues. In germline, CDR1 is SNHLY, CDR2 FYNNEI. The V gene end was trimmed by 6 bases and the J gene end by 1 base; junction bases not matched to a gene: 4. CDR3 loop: CASRRQGSNTEAFF. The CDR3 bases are TGTGCCAGCAGACGACAGGGGTCGAACACTGAAGCTTTCTTT.

The CDR3: CAITAGVNSGANVLTF. DNA of the CDR3: TGTGCCATCACCGCAGGGGTCAACTCTGGGGCCAACGTCCTGACTTTC. J is TRBJ2-6 and V is TRBV10-3, with a tentative D call TRBD1 (6 bases). Per germline, CDR1 ENHRY and CDR2 SYGVKD. The ends were cut back, 7 bases at V and 0 bases at J, with 13 bases in the middle. The CDR3 sequence is 16 residues long.

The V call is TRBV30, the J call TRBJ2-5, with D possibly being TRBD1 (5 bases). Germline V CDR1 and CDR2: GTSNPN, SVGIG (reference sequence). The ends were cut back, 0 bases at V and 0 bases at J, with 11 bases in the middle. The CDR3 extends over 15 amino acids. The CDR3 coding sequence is TGTGCCTGGAGTGTAGACAGCTTATACCAAGAGACCCAGTACTTC. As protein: CAWSVDSLYQETQYF.

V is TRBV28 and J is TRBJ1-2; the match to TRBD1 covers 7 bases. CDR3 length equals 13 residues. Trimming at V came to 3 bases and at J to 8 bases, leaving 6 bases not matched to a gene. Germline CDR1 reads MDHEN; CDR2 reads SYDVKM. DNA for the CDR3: TGTGCCAGCAGTTTGCCGACAGGGATCGGCTACACCTTC. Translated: CASSLPTGIGYTF.

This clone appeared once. As DNA, the CDR3 is TGTGCCAGCAGCCCTAGAGGGAATGGTAATGAAAAACTGTTTTTT. Protein: CASSPRGNGNEKLFF. The J gene is TRBJ1-4, the V gene TRBV9; D gene ambiguous. Germline V gene sequence: CDR1 SGDLS, CDR2 YYNGEE. The CDR3 consists of 15 residues. The V end lost 4 bases, the J end lost 4 bases, and 14 bases lay between the germline ends.

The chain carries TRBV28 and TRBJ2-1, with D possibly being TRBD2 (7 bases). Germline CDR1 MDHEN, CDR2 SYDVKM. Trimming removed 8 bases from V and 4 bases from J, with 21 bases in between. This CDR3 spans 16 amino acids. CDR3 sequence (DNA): TGTGCCAGCTTCTCCCCCGGGGGGCCGATTTACAATGAGCAGTTCTTC. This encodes CASFSPGGPIYNEQFF.

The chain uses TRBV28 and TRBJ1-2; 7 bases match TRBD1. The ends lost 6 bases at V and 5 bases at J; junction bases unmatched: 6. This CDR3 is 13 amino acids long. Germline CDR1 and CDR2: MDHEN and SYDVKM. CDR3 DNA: TGTGCCAGCAGCCAAGGACAGGTATATGGCTACACCTTC. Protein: CASSQGQVYGYTF.

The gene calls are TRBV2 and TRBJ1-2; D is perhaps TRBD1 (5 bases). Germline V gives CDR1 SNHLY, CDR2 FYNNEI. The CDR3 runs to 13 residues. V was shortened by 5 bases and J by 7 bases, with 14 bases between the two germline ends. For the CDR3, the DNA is TGTGCCAGCAGTTGGGGGGTTTGGGGTGGCTACACCTTC. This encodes CASSWGVWGGYTF. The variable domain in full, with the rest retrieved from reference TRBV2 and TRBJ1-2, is EPEVTQTPSHQVTQMGQEVILRCVPISNHLYFYWYRQILGQKVEFLVSFYNNEISEKSEIFDDQFSVERPDGSNFTLKIRSTKLEDSAMYFCASSWGVWGGYTFGSGTRLTVV.

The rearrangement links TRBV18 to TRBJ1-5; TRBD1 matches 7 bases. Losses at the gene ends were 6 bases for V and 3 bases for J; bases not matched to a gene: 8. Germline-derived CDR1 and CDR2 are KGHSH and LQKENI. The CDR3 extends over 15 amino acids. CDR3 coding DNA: TGTGCCAGCTCCCTACGGACAGGCCTCAATCAGCCCCAGCATTTT. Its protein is CASSLRTGLNQPQHF.

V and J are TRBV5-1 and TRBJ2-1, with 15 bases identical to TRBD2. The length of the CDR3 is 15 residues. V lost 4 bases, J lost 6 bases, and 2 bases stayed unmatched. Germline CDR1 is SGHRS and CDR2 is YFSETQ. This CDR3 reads CASSLGLAGGNEQFF. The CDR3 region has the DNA TGCGCCAGCAGCCTGGGACTAGCGGGGGGCAATGAGCAGTTCTTC.

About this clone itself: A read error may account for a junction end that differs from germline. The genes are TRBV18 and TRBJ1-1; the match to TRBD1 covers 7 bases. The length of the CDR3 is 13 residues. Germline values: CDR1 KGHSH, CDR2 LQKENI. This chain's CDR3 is CASSPGQNAEAFF. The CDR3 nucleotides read TGTGCCAGCTCACCGGGACAGAACGCTGAAGCTTTCTTT. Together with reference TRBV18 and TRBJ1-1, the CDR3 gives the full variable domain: NAGVMQNPRHLVRRRGQEARLRCSPMKGHSHVYWYRQLPEEGLKFMVYLQKENIIDESGMPKERFSAEFPKEGPSILRIQQVVRGDSAAYFCASSPGQNAEAFFGQGTRLTVV.

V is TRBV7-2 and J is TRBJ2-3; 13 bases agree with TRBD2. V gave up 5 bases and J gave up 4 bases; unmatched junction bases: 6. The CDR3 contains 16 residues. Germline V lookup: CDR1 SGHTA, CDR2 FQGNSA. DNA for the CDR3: TGTGCCAGCAGCCCCCGGACTAGCGGGGGTGCAGATACGCAGTATTTT. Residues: CASSPRTSGGADTQYF. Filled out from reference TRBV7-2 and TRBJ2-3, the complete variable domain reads GAGVSQSPSNKVTEKGKDVELRCDPISGHTALYWYRQSLGQGLEFLIYFQGNSAPDKSGLPSDRFSAERTGGSVSTLTIQRTQQEDSAVYLCASSPRTSGGADTQYFGPGTRLTVL.

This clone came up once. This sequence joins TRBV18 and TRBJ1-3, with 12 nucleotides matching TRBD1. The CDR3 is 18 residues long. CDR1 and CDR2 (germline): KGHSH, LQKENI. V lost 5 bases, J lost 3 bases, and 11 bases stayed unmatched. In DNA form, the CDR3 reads TGTGCCAGCTCATTATACCCCGGGACAGGGGGCTTTGGAAACACCATATATTTT. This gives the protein CASSLYPGTGGFGNTIYF.